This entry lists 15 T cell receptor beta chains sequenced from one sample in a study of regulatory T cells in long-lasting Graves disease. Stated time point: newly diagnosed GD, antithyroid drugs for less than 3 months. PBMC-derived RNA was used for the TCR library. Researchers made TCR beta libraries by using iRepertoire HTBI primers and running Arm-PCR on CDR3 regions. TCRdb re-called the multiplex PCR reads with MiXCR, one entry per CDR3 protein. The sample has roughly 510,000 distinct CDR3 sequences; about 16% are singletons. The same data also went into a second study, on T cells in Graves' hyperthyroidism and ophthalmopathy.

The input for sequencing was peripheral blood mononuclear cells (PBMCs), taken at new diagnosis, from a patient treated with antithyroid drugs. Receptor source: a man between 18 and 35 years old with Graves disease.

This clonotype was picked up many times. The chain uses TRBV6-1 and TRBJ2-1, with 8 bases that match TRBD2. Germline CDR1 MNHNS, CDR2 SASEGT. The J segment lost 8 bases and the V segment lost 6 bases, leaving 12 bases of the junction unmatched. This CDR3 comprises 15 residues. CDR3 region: CASSPLTGGSDEQFF. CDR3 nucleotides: TGTGCCAGCAGCCCCCTTACGGGGGGGTCGGATGAGCAGTTCTTC.

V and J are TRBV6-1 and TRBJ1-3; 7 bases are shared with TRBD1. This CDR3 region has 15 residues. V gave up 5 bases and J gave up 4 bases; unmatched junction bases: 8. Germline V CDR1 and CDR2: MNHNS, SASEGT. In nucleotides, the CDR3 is TGTGCCAGCAGTAACAGACAACAGGGGGGAAACACCATATATTTT. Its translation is CASSNRQQGGNTIYF.

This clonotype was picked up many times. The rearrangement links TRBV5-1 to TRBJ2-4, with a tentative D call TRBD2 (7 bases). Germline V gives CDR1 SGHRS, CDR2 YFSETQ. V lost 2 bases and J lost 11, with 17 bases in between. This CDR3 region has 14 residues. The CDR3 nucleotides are TGCGCCAGCAGCTTTGGCGGGAGCCAGGGGTTTCAGTACTTC. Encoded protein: CASSFGGSQGFQYF.

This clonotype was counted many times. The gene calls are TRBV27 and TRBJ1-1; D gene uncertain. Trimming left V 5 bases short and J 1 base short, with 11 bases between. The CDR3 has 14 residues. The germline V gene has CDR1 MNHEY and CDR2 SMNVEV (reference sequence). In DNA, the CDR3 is TGTGCCAGCAGTCACCGGGGAAGGAACACTGAAGCTTTCTTT. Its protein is CASSHRGRNTEAFF.

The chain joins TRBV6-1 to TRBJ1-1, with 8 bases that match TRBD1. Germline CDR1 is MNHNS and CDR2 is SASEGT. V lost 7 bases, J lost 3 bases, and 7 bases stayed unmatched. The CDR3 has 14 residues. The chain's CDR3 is CASTSTGVDTEAFF. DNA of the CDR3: TGTGCCAGCACCTCGACAGGGGTGGACACTGAAGCTTTCTTT.

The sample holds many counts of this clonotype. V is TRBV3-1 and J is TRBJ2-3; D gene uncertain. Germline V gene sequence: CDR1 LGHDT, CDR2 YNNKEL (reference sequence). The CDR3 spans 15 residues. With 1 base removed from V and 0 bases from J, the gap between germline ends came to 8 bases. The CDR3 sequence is CASSQGTLSTDTQYF. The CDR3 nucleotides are TGTGCCAGCAGCCAAGGGACCCTTAGCACAGATACGCAGTATTTT.

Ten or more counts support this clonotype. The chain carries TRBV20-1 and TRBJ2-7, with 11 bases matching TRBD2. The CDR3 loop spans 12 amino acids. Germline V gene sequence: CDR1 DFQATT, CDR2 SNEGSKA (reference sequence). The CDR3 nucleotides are TGCAGACCGACTAGCGGGAATTACGAGCAGTACTTC. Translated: CRPTSGNYEQYF.

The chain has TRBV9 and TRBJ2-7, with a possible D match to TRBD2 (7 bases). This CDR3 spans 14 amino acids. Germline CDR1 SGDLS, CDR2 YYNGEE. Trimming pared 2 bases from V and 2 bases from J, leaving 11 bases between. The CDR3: CASSVREGAYEQYF. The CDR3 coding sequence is TGTGCCAGCAGCGTCAGGGAGGGGGCCTACGAGCAGTACTTC. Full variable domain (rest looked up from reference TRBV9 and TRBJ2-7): DSGVTQTPKHLITATGQRVTLRCSPRSGDLSVYWYQQSLDQGLQFLIQYYNGEERAKGNILERFSAQQFPDLHSELNLSSLELGDSALYFCASSVREGAYEQYFGPGTRLTVT.

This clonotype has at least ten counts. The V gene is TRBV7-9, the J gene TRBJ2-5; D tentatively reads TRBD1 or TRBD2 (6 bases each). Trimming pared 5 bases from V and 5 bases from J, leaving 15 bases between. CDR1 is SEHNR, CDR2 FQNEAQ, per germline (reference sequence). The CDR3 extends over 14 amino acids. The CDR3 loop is CASSQPRGAETQYF. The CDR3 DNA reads TGTGCCAGCAGCCAGCCAAGGGGGGCTGAGACCCAGTACTTC. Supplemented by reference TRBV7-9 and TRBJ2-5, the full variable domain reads DTGVSQNPRHKITKRGQNVTFRCDPISEHNRLYWYRQTLGQGPEFLTYFQNEAQLEKSRLLSDRFSAERPKGSFSTLEIQRTEQGDSAMYLCASSQPRGAETQYFGPGTRLLVL.

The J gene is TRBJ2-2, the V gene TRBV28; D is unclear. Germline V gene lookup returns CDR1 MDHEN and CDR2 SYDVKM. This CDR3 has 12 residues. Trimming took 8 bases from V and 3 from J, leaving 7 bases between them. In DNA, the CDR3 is TGTGCCAGCGCTCGGGACACCGGGGAGCTGTTTTTT. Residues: CASARDTGELFF.

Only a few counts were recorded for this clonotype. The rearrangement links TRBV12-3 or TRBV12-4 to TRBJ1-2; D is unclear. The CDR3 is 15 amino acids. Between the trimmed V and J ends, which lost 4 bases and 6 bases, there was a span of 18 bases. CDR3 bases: TGTGCCAGCAGTTCAGGAATGGTGCGGTTTGATGGCTACACCTTC. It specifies CASSSGMVRFDGYTF.

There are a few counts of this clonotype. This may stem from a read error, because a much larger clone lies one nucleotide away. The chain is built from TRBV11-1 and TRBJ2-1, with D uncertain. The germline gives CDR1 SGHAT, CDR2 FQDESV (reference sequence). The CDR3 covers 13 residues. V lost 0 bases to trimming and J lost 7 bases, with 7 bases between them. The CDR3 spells CASSLAAVNEQFF. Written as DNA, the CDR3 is TGTGCCAGCAGCTTAGCGGCCGTTAATGAGCAGTTCTTC.

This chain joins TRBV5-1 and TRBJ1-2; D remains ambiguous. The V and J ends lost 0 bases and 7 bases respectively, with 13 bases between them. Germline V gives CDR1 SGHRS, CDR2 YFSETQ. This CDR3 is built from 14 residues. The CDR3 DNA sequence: TGCGCCAGCAGCTTGGATGTAGCGGGGTCTGGCTACACCTTC. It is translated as CASSLDVAGSGYTF.

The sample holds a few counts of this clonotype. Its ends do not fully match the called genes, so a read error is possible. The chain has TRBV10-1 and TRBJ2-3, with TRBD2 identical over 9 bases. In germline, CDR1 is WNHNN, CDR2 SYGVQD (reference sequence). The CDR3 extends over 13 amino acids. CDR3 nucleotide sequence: TGCGCCAGCACCGGGACTAGCAAAGATACGCAGTATTTT. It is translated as CASTGTSKDTQYF.

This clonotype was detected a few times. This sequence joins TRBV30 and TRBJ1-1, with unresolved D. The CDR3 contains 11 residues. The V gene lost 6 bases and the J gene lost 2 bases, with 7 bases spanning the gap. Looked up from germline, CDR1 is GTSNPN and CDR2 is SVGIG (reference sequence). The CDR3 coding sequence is TGTGCCTGTGGCATAAACACTGAAGCTTTCTTT. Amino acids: CACGINTEAFF. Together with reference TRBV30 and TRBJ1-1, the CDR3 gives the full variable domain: SQTIHQWPATLVQPVGSPLSLECTVEGTSNPNLYWYRQAAGRGLQLLFYSVGIGQISSEVPQNLSASRPQDRQFILSSKKLLLSDSGFYLCACGINTEAFFGQGTRLTVV.